This T cell receptor (beta chain) was observed in a study of T cell changes during pregnancy in multiple sclerosis. Sequencing was performed with immunoSEQ multiplex PCR; in TCRdb, only in-frame clones are kept and a portion is missing. This table holds around 95,000 clones, about 92% found once. The germline V gene has CDR1 SGHNT and CDR2 YENEEA. This CDR3 region has 13 residues. The V gene lost 5 bases and the J gene lost 4 bases, with 9 bases spanning the gap. The source was peripheral blood, collected after pregnancy. The receptor was isolated from a female donor in good health, enrolled as a control in a pregnancy study. The gene calls are TRBV11-3 and TRBJ2-1; the D gene is possibly TRBD2 (6 bases). As DNA, the CDR3 is TGTGCCAGCAGCAAGACTAGATACAATGAGCAGTTCTTC. This sequence encodes CASSKTRYNEQFF. The full variable domain, with the rest looked up from reference TRBV11-3 and TRBJ2-1, is EAGVVQSPRYKIIEKKQPVAFWCNPISGHNTLYWYLQNLGQGPELLIRYENEEAVDDSQLPKDRFSAERLKGVDSTLKIQPAELGDSAVYLCASSKTRYNEQFFGPGTRLTVL.